This T cell receptor (beta chain) was sequenced for a study of spatial heterogeneity in lung cancer. Study at large: The study observed each unique TCR and UMI combination more than ten times on average in raw reads.

Time point of the sample: sample taken at primary tumor resection. There were roughly 78 donors, all of them untreated patients with early-stage non-small cell lung cancer. MiXCR, run by TCRdb on the 5' RACE reads, gives a single entry per CDR3 protein. The table lists about 24,000 distinct CDR3 sequences, less than 3.5% of them singletons. The CDR3 contains 11 residues. The V end was cut by 4 bases, the J end by 10 bases, with 10 bases between. In germline, CDR1 is MDHEN, CDR2 SYDVKM. This clonotype was counted ten times or more. The TCR originated in a female donor with early-stage non-small cell lung cancer. V is TRBV28 and J is TRBJ2-5; no clear D gene. The source material was PBMCs, sampled at surgery. The CDR3 here is CASSSYRGQYF. The CDR3 bases are TGTGCCAGCAGTTCATACCGCGGCCAGTACTTC.